A single sample gave rise to the 13 T cell receptor beta chains below, sequenced in a study of shared clonotypes between healthy human individuals. Sequenced by immunoSEQ multiplex PCR; TCRdb stores in-frame clones only, minus some. The sample shows approximately 2.5 million clones, 90% to 95% of them seen only once. Source material: naive CD4+ T cells sorted from blood. The subset is: CD45RA+ positively selected. The receptors shown here come from a man between 18 and 29 years old in good health.

The chain has TRBV7-2 and TRBJ2-1; D remains ambiguous. This CDR3 contains 14 residues. CDR1 and CDR2 (germline): SGHTA, FQGNSA. Trimming cost V 1 base and J 1 base, with 5 bases left between them. This CDR3 is CASSLVASYNEQFF. The CDR3 coding sequence is TGTGCCAGCAGCTTAGTAGCATCCTACAATGAGCAGTTCTTC.

The gene calls are TRBV30 and TRBJ1-2; no firm D call. The V gene lost 0 bases and the J gene lost 6 bases, with 11 bases spanning the gap. The CDR3 totals 13 residues. Looked up from germline, CDR1 is GTSNPN and CDR2 is SVGIG (reference sequence). The CDR3 nucleotides read TGTGCCTGGAGTGTAATAATCAGCAATGGCTACACCTTC. Amino acids: CAWSVIISNGYTF.

The genes are TRBV7-2 and TRBJ1-5; TRBD1 might be the D (6 bases). Germline V gene sequence: CDR1 SGHTA, CDR2 FQGNSA. Trimming cost V 0 bases and J 5 bases, with 11 bases left between them. The CDR3 runs to 15 residues. The CDR3 spells CASSLAGGGYQPQHF. CDR3 DNA sequence: TGTGCCAGCAGCTTAGCTGGGGGCGGATATCAGCCCCAGCATTTT.

As to this clone: This sample includes further DNA sequences coding for the same CDR3. The rearrangement joins TRBV28 to TRBJ1-5; D unresolved. This CDR3 is 11 amino acids long. Germline V gene lookup returns CDR1 MDHEN and CDR2 SYDVKM. V lost 3 bases and J lost 4, with 1 base in between. In DNA form, the CDR3 reads TGTGCCAGCAGTTTGAATCAGCCCCAGCATTTT. It encodes CASSLNQPQHF.

This clone has a single count. V is TRBV6-5 and J is TRBJ2-7, with a possible D match to TRBD2 (6 bases). This CDR3 comprises 14 residues. V lost 6 bases, J lost 7 bases, and 19 bases lay in between. Germline V gene data show CDR1 as MNHEY and CDR2 as SVGAGI. CDR3 sequence reads: CASRTGERLKEQYF. CDR3 sequence (DNA): TGTGCCAGCAGGACGGGGGAGCGACTAAAGGAGCAGTACTTC.

This rearrangement joins TRBV6-1 to TRBJ2-5; D tentatively reads TRBD1 or TRBD2 (6 bases each). The CDR3 runs 15 residues. The V gene lost 3 bases and the J gene lost 1 base, with 12 bases spanning the gap. Germline CDR1 is MNHNS and CDR2 is SASEGT. The CDR3 region is CASSEGGRGQETQYF. The CDR3 DNA follows: TGTGCCAGCAGTGAGGGGGGCCGGGGCCAAGAGACCCAGTACTTC.

The gene calls are TRBV11-2 and TRBJ2-7, with D perhaps matching TRBD2 (5 bases). CDR3 size: 12 residues. Germline CDR1 is SGHAT and CDR2 is FQNNGV. The V gene lost 8 bases and the J gene lost 4 bases, with 12 bases spanning the gap. CDR3 protein: CASQSGEYEQYF. In DNA, the CDR3 is TGTGCCAGCCAGTCCGGGGAGTACGAGCAGTACTTC.

The gene calls are TRBV21-1 and TRBJ2-7; TRBD1 is the table's D call, not checked against the DNA. TRBV21-1 is a documented pseudogene. The CDR3 is made up of 15 amino acids. This CDR3 is CASSKKTGWAYEQYF. The CDR3 bases are TGTGCCAGCAGCAAAAAGACAGGGTGGGCCTACGAGCAGTACTTC.

CDR3 sequence reads: CASRPGQGIEGELFF. The DNA of the CDR3 is TGTGCCAGTCGGCCGGGACAGGGTATTGAGGGGGAGCTGTTTTTT. The V gene is TRBV19, the J gene TRBJ2-2, with 9 nucleotides matching TRBD1. The CDR3 covers 15 residues. V lost 8 bases and J lost 8; bases outside the gene matches: 12. In germline, CDR1 is LNHDA, CDR2 SQIVND (reference sequence).

The V and J genes are TRBV2 and TRBJ1-4; D is perhaps TRBD1 (5 bases). Looked up from germline, CDR1 is SNHLY and CDR2 is FYNNEI. V was cut by 1 base and J by 3 bases, with 9 bases left in between. The CDR3 loop spans 15 amino acids. The CDR3 is CASSEVGAPNEKLFF. In nucleotides, the CDR3 is TGTGCCAGCAGTGAAGTTGGGGCGCCTAATGAAAAACTGTTTTTT. The variable domain in full, with the rest retrieved from reference TRBV2 and TRBJ1-4, is EPEVTQTPSHQVTQMGQEVILRCVPISNHLYFYWYRQILGQKVEFLVSFYNNEISEKSEIFDDQFSVERPDGSNFTLKIRSTKLEDSAMYFCASSEVGAPNEKLFFGSGTQLSVL.

The CDR3 spells CASSLVPLGVAEQYF. In DNA, the CDR3 is TGTGCCAGCAGCTTAGTACCCTTGGGAGTGGCCGAGCAGTACTTC. The rearrangement links TRBV7-9 to TRBJ2-7; a possible D gene is TRBD2 (5 bases). Trimming left V 1 base short and J 6 bases short, with 16 bases between. The CDR3 contains 15 residues. CDR1 and CDR2 (germline): SEHNR, FQNEAQ (reference sequence).

This clone was detected a few times. J is TRBJ1-5 and V is TRBV19; D not certain. Germline V gene lookup returns CDR1 LNHDA and CDR2 SQIVND (reference sequence). The V end lost 3 bases, the J end lost 2 bases, and 11 bases lay between the germline ends. The CDR3 contains 15 residues. The CDR3 bases are TGTGCCAGTAGTATTGGTCAGAGTGGCAATCAGCCCCAGCATTTT. This translates into CASSIGQSGNQPQHF.

The V call is TRBV7-2, the J call TRBJ2-5, with 10 bases identical to TRBD2. Unmatched junction bases numbered 11, after V lost 3 bases and J lost 7 bases. From germline, CDR1 is SGHTA and CDR2 FQGNSA. The CDR3 contains 16 residues. The CDR3 nucleotides read TGTGCCAGCAGCTTGGAAACTAGCGGGACCTTTCGGACCCAGTACTTC. As protein: CASSLETSGTFRTQYF.